This entry describes one T cell receptor beta chain. Its antigen remains unidentified. This record belongs to a study of shared clonotypes between healthy human individuals. Study results and caveats: Generally, estimated richness proved larger in naive subsets than it did in memory subsets.

Trimming took 10 bases from V and 0 from J, leaving 12 bases between them. The CDR3 sequence is 14 residues long. CDR1 and CDR2 from the germline V gene are LNHDA and SQIVND (reference sequence). Each PCR replicate from the sorted subsets contained 200 to 250 ng DNA, which is tens of thousands of T cell genomes. TCRdb's table, derived via immunoSEQ multiplex PCR, lists solely in-frame clones and lacks some. The sample lists over 400,000 clones, about 96% occurring once. The J gene is TRBJ1-4, the V gene TRBV19, with D hard to call. This sequence originates from a woman aged 25 to 39 in good health. Sequences were obtained from naive CD4+ T cells sorted from blood. Specified subset: CD45RA+ positively selected. The CDR3 bases are TGTGCCACCTCAGTCGCCGCAACTAATGAAAAACTGTTTTTT. Residues: CATSVAATNEKLFF. Full variable domain (rest looked up from reference TRBV19 and TRBJ1-4): DGGITQSPKYLFRKEGQNVTLSCEQNLNHDAMYWYRQDPGQGLRLIYYSQIVNDFQKGDIAEGYSVSREKKESFPLTVTSAQKNPTAFYLCATSVAATNEKLFFGSGTQLSVL.